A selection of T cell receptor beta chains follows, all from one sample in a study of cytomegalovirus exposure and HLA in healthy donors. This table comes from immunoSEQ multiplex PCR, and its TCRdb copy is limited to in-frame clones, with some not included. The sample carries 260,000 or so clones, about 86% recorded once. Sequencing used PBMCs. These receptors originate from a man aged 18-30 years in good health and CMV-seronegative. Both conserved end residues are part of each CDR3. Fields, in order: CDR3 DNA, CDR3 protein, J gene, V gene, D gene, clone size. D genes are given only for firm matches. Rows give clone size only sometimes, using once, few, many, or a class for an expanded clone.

CDR3 DNA: TGTGCCACCAGCAGAGATCCCCTTCAGGGTATTCAGTACTTC; CDR3 protein: CATSRDPLQGIQYF; J gene: TRBJ2-4; V gene: TRBV15; D gene: NA; clone size: once
CDR3 DNA: TGTGCCTGGGGAGTTAACTATGGCTACACCTTC; CDR3 protein: CAWGVNYGYTF; J gene: TRBJ1-2; V gene: TRBV30; D gene: NA; clone size: NA
CDR3 DNA: TGCGCCAGCAGCCACAGGACAGGGGACTACGAGCAGTACTTC; CDR3 protein: CASSHRTGDYEQYF; J gene: TRBJ2-7; V gene: TRBV4-3; D gene: TRBD1; clone size: NA
CDR3 DNA: TGTGCCAGCAGCGTGGGGTCTAGCGGGAGTATTGGGTACGAGCAGTACTTC; CDR3 protein: CASSVGSSGSIGYEQYF; J gene: TRBJ2-7; V gene: TRBV9; D gene: TRBD2; clone size: NA
CDR3 DNA: TGTGCCACCGCGGGGGTCGAGCAGTACTTC; CDR3 protein: CATAGVEQYF; J gene: TRBJ2-7; V gene: TRBV19; D gene: TRBD2; clone size: NA
CDR3 DNA: TGCGCCAGCAGCATAGGACGGGAAATTTACGAGCAGTACTTC; CDR3 protein: CASSIGREIYEQYF; J gene: TRBJ2-7; V gene: TRBV5-1; D gene: NA; clone size: NA
CDR3 DNA: TGCGCCAGCAGCCAAGATCGGGGCGGGAGCTACGAGCAGTACTTC; CDR3 protein: CASSQDRGGSYEQYF; J gene: TRBJ2-7; V gene: TRBV4-3; D gene: TRBD2; clone size: NA
CDR3 DNA: TGCGCCAGCAGCCAGTACAGGGGTAGCAATCAGCCCCAGCATTTT; CDR3 protein: CASSQYRGSNQPQHF; J gene: TRBJ1-5; V gene: TRBV4-1; D gene: TRBD1; clone size: few
CDR3 DNA: TGTGCCTGGAGTCTCAGCACAGATACGCAGTATTTT; CDR3 protein: CAWSLSTDTQYF; J gene: TRBJ2-3; V gene: TRBV30; D gene: NA; clone size: NA
CDR3 DNA: TGTGCCAGCAGCCCGTTCACTCCTTTAGACTCTGGGGCCAACGTCCTGACTTTC; CDR3 protein: CASSPFTPLDSGANVLTF; J gene: TRBJ2-6; V gene: TRBV28; D gene: NA; clone size: once
CDR3 DNA: TGTGCCACCATGAGCGGATTGGCGGCCTACACCGGGGAGCTGTTTTTT; CDR3 protein: CATMSGLAAYTGELFF; J gene: TRBJ2-2; V gene: TRBV4-2; D gene: NA; clone size: NA
CDR3 DNA: TGTGCCATCAGTGGTCTGGTGGCTAGCGGGAGTGGGGAGCTGTTTTTT; CDR3 protein: CAISGLVASGSGELFF; J gene: TRBJ2-2; V gene: TRBV10-3; D gene: TRBD2; clone size: NA
CDR3 DNA: TGTGCCTGGAGCGCTATTTACAATGAGCAGTTCTTC; CDR3 protein: CAWSAIYNEQFF; J gene: TRBJ2-1; V gene: TRBV30; D gene: NA; clone size: NA
CDR3 DNA: TGTGCCAGCAGCTCCGGAGAGGGACTGTTTTTT; CDR3 protein: CASSSGEGLFF; J gene: TRBJ1-4; V gene: TRBV7-9; D gene: NA; clone size: NA
CDR3 DNA: TGTGCCAGCAGCTTGGGACAGGGACAACTAACGGACACTGAAGCTTTCTTT; CDR3 protein: CASSLGQGQLTDTEAFF; J gene: TRBJ1-1; V gene: TRBV5-4; D gene: TRBD1; clone size: NA
CDR3 DNA: TGTGCCGCGGGGACGGAGGAAGAGACCCAGTACTTC; CDR3 protein: CAAGTEEETQYF; J gene: TRBJ2-5; V gene: TRBV10-3; D gene: NA; clone size: NA
CDR3 DNA: TGTGCCAGCAGTTTTACCTCGAGGAGCAGAGGTTCACCCCTCCACTTT; CDR3 protein: CASSFTSRSRGSPLHF; J gene: TRBJ1-6; V gene: TRBV6-5; D gene: NA; clone size: NA
CDR3 DNA: TGTGCCATCAGTGACTCCAGGGTAACCCCCCCCGGCTACACCTTC; CDR3 protein: CAISDSRVTPPGYTF; J gene: TRBJ1-2; V gene: TRBV10-3; D gene: NA; clone size: NA
CDR3 DNA: TGTGCCAGCAGCATTCGGGACTCGAACACCGGGGAGCTGTTTTTT; CDR3 protein: CASSIRDSNTGELFF; J gene: TRBJ2-2; V gene: TRBV7-8; D gene: NA; clone size: NA
CDR3 DNA: TGTGCCAGCAGTCCCGGGATGCAGAACACTGAAGCTTTCTTT; CDR3 protein: CASSPGMQNTEAFF; J gene: TRBJ1-1; V gene: TRBV27; D gene: NA; clone size: NA
CDR3 DNA: TGTGCCAGCAGTTGGGGACAGGGTGCCTACGAGCAGTACTTC; CDR3 protein: CASSWGQGAYEQYF; J gene: TRBJ2-7; V gene: TRBV28; D gene: TRBD1; clone size: NA
CDR3 DNA: TGTGCCAGCAGCCTCAGTTACGAGCAGTACTTC; CDR3 protein: CASSLSYEQYF; J gene: TRBJ2-7; V gene: TRBV2; D gene: NA; clone size: NA
CDR3 DNA: TGTGCCAGCAGCTTGGGACAGTCTATTTACGAGCAGTACTTC; CDR3 protein: CASSLGQSIYEQYF; J gene: TRBJ2-7; V gene: TRBV9; D gene: TRBD1; clone size: NA
CDR3 DNA: TGTGCCAGCAGCGTATCGACTAGAGGGACAGATACGCAGTATTTT; CDR3 protein: CASSVSTRGTDTQYF; J gene: TRBJ2-3; V gene: TRBV9; D gene: NA; clone size: NA
CDR3 DNA: TGTGCCAGTGAATATGCCTCGTCTCCAGCGGAAGCTTTCTTT; CDR3 protein: CASEYASSPAEAFF; J gene: TRBJ1-1; V gene: TRBV19; D gene: NA; clone size: NA
CDR3 DNA: TGTGCCAGCACCAAGTCAGTCGGGGAGACCCAGTACTTC; CDR3 protein: CASTKSVGETQYF; J gene: TRBJ2-5; V gene: TRBV6-1; D gene: NA; clone size: NA
CDR3 DNA: TGTGCCAGCAGCTTCACAGGACCTGAGCAGTTCTTC; CDR3 protein: CASSFTGPEQFF; J gene: TRBJ2-1; V gene: TRBV7-2; D gene: NA; clone size: once
CDR3 DNA: TGTGCCAGCAGCCACCGGGTAGCCAAAAACATTCAGTACTTC; CDR3 protein: CASSHRVAKNIQYF; J gene: TRBJ2-4; V gene: TRBV7-9; D gene: NA; clone size: once
CDR3 DNA: TGCGCCAGCAGCCAAGATCTGGGCGGGGGGAACAATGAGCAGTTCTTC; CDR3 protein: CASSQDLGGGNNEQFF; J gene: TRBJ2-1; V gene: TRBV4-1; D gene: TRBD2; clone size: NA
CDR3 DNA: TGTGCCAGCAGCTTAGACGCAGGGACAGGCCTTAGGGGGGGCTACACCTTC; CDR3 protein: CASSLDAGTGLRGGYTF; J gene: TRBJ1-2; V gene: TRBV7-8; D gene: TRBD1; clone size: once
CDR3 DNA: TGTGCCAGCGAAGTAGGACTAGCAAGGGAGCAGTTCTTC; CDR3 protein: CASEVGLAREQFF; J gene: TRBJ2-1; V gene: TRBV28; D gene: TRBD2; clone size: NA